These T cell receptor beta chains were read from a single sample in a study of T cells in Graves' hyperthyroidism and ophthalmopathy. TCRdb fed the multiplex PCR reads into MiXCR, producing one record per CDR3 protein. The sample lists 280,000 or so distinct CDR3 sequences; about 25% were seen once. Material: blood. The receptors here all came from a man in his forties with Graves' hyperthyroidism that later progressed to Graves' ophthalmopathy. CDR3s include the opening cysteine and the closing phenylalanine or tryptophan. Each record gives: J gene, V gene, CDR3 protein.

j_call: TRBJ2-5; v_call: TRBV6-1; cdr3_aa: CATAYQETQYF
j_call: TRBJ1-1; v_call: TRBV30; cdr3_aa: CAWSRWEDRNTEAFF
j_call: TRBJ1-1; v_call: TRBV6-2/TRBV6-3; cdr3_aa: CASGMGQLNTEAFF
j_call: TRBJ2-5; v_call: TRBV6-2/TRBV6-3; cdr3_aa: CASNHPFVAGHETQYF
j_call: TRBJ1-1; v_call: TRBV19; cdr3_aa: CASSTKGPLNTEAFF
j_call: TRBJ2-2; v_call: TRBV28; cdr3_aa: CASSADRNTGELFF
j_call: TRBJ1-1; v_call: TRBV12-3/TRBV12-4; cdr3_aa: CASSSRTGMSEAFF
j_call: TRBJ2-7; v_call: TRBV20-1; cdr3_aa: CSARWGAAGGGMPYEQYF
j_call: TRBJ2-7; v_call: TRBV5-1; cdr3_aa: CASSFPGSGAQPYEQYF
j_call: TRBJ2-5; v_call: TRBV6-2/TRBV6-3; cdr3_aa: CASSYSTIGSPETQYF
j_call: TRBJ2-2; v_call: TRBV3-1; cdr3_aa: CASSAPGTSGRGAGELFF
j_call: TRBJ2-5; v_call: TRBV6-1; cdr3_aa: CASSERGQTGETQYF
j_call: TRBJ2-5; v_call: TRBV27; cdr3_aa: CASSSGQYF
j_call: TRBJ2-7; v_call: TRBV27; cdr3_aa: CASSPKSRYEQYF
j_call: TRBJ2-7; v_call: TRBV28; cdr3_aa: CASIGPAREQYF
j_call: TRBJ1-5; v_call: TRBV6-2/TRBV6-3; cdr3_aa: CASRLSATGVGQPQHF
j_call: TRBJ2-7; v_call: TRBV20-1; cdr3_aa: CSARGRRASSYEQYF
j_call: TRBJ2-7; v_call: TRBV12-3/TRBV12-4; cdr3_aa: CASAGAGGSYEQYF
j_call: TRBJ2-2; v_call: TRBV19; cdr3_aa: CASTPGTKNTGELFF
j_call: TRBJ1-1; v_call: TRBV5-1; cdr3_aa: CASSLSGKTEAFF
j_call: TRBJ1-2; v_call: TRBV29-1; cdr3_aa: CSVEVWQDYGYTF
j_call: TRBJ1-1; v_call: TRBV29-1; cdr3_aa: CSVKTGRGLNTEAFF
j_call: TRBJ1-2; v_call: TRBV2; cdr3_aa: CASSPLRVAGYTF
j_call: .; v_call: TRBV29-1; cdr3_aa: CSVATSVAYEQYF
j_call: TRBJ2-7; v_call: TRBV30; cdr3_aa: CAWSETGVSYEQYF
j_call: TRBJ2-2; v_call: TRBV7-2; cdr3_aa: CASSFYGGSTGELFF
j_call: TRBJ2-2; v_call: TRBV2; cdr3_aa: CASRSPISGSDTTGELFF
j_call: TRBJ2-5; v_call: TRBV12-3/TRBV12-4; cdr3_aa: CASSMPGLETQYF
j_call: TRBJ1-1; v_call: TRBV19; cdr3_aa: CASSKTGVNTEAFF